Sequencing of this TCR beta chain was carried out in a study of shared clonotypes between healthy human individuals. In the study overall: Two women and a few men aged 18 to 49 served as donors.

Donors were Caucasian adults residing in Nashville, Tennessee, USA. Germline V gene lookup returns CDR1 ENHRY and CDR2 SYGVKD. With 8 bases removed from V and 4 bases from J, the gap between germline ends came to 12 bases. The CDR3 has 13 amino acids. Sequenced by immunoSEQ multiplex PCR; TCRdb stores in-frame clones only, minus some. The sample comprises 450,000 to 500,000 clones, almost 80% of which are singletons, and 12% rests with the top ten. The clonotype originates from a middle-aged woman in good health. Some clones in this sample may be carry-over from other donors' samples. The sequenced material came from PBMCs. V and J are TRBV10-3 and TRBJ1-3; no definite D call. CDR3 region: CAIEAGSGNTIYF. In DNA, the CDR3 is TGTGCCATCGAGGCAGGATCGGGAAACACCATATATTTT.